This T cell receptor beta chain was identified during a study of shared T cell receptors in the human thymus. This table comes from immunoSEQ multiplex PCR, and its TCRdb copy is limited to in-frame clones, with some not included. The data hold some 640,000 clones, with more than 70% observed a single time. V lost 5 bases to trimming and J lost 10 bases; unmatched junction nucleotides: 10. The CDR3 loop spans 13 amino acids. The germline V gene encodes CDR1 GTSNPN and CDR2 SVGIG (reference sequence). These data were likewise used in another study, on human thymus T cells. This second study says: Those donating were healthy Finnish infants in corrective surgery for congenital heart defects. Overlap was high between thymic repertoires from unrelated individuals, as reported in related research.

The TCR comes from a boy under three years old with a congenital heart defect. The material sequenced was thymocytes. The chain has TRBV30 and TRBJ1-2; 10 positions match TRBD1. The chain's CDR3 is CAWSPGQGLNYTF. Here the CDR3 DNA reads TGTGCCTGGTCCCCGGGACAGGGGTTGAACTACACCTTC. The variable domain in full, completed from reference TRBV30 and TRBJ1-2, reads SQTIHQWPATLVQPVGSPLSLECTVEGTSNPNLYWYRQAAGRGLQLLFYSVGIGQISSEVPQNLSASRPQDRQFILSSKKLLLSDSGFYLCAWSPGQGLNYTFGSGTRLTVV.